This T cell receptor (beta chain) emerged from a study of blood T cell repertoires in COVID-19. Per germline, CDR1 DFQATT and CDR2 SNEGSKA (reference sequence). The CDR3 is 11 residues long. With 6 bases removed from V and 7 bases from J, the gap between germline ends came to 7 bases. Per the original methods: Reference gene primer amplification gave estimated nucleated cell counts. Sequencing was performed with immunoSEQ multiplex PCR; in TCRdb, only in-frame clones are kept and a portion is missing. Clonal size and the V and J genes are those of that table, whereas D and trimming came from the DNA. Of 350,000 to 400,000 clones listed, more than 70% are singletons.

This sequence was found in a woman aged 25 to 39 with COVID-19, enrolled during active disease. The sample taken for sequencing was peripheral blood. The gene calls are TRBV20-1 and TRBJ1-6, with D perhaps matching TRBD1 (5 bases). Written as DNA, the CDR3 is TGCAGTGCCCCAGGGAATTCACCCCTCCACTTT. Translated: CSAPGNSPLHF.